This TCR beta chain was found in a study of PD-1 blockade in classical Hodgkin lymphoma. This table comes from immunoSEQ multiplex PCR, and its TCRdb copy is limited to in-frame clones, with some not included. There are over 35,000 clones in the sample; about nine tenths occur only once, and roughly 10% lies in the top ten. Each and every patient relapsed after autologous stem cell transplantation, and patients got differing brentuximab vedotin exposure. The CDR3 has 14 amino acids. Germline loops: CDR1 LNHDA, CDR2 SQIVND (reference sequence). Trimming pared 5 bases from V and 5 bases from J, leaving 15 bases between.

This TCR derives from a human donor with classical Hodgkin lymphoma. The V gene is TRBV19, the J gene TRBJ1-2; no firm D call. The sequences come from peripheral blood mononuclear cells (PBMCs), collected at baseline. For the CDR3, the DNA is TGTGCCAGTAGTTCTCCCCCGTGGATATATGGCTACACCTTC. Amino acids: CASSSPPWIYGYTF.